A selection of T cell receptor beta chains follows, all from one sample in a study of Ad26.COV2.S vaccination and SARS-CoV-2 variants. Only in-frame clones appear in the TCRdb table, and some are missing; sequencing was by immunoSEQ multiplex PCR. The sample holds 300,000 to 400,000 clones; about 85% are singletons and the top ten take about 3.5%. The starting material was peripheral blood, obtained in a trial of Ad26.COV2.S vaccine versus placebo. The receptors here all came from a person aged 18 to 65 who received the Ad26.COV2.S COVID-19 vaccine or a placebo. The CDR3 runs from the conserved cysteine through the conserved F or W. Fields, in order: CDR3 protein, CDR3 DNA, D gene, J gene, clone size, V gene. D genes are given only for firm matches. Rows give clone size only sometimes, using once, few, many, or a class for an expanded clone.

CDR3 protein: CASSYRGSEKLFF
CDR3 DNA: TGTGCCAGCAGTTACAGGGGTAGTGAAAAACTGTTTTTT
D gene: -
J gene: TRBJ1-4
clone size: -
V gene: TRBV6-5

CDR3 protein: CASSPGGASNQPQHF
CDR3 DNA: TGTGCCAGCAGTCCGGGGGGGGCTAGCAATCAGCCCCAGCATTTT
D gene: -
J gene: TRBJ1-5
clone size: many
V gene: TRBV7-2

CDR3 protein: CASSLDRGVYEQYF
CDR3 DNA: TGTGCCAGCAGCTTGGACAGGGGGGTCTACGAGCAGTACTTC
D gene: TRBD1
J gene: TRBJ2-7
clone size: -
V gene: TRBV7-9

CDR3 protein: CAWSVWVYEQFF
CDR3 DNA: TGTGCCTGGAGTGTCTGGGTTTATGAGCAGTTCTTC
D gene: -
J gene: TRBJ2-1
clone size: -
V gene: TRBV30

CDR3 protein: CASTPGAPLEQYF
CDR3 DNA: TGTGCCAGCACCCCGGGGGCCCCGCTCGAGCAGTACTTC
D gene: -
J gene: TRBJ2-7
clone size: -
V gene: TRBV28

CDR3 protein: CASSFLAGGDYEQYF
CDR3 DNA: TGTGCCAGCAGTTTTCTGGCGGGGGGAGACTACGAGCAGTACTTC
D gene: TRBD2
J gene: TRBJ2-7
clone size: -
V gene: TRBV27

CDR3 protein: CASSVAGARDSPLHF
CDR3 DNA: TGTGCCAGCAGCGTAGCGGGGGCAAGAGATTCACCCCTCCACTTT
D gene: -
J gene: TRBJ1-6
clone size: few
V gene: TRBV9

CDR3 protein: CASSLYGGNYGYTF
CDR3 DNA: TGTGCCAGCAGTTTATACGGGGGGAACTATGGCTACACCTTC
D gene: -
J gene: TRBJ1-2
clone size: -
V gene: TRBV27

CDR3 protein: CSVEDLDYGYTF
CDR3 DNA: TGCAGCGTTGAAGATCTAGACTATGGCTACACCTTC
D gene: -
J gene: TRBJ1-2
clone size: once
V gene: TRBV29-1

CDR3 protein: CSFATGATNEKLFF
CDR3 DNA: TGCAGCTTTGCAACAGGGGCAACTAATGAAAAACTGTTTTTT
D gene: TRBD1
J gene: TRBJ1-4
clone size: -
V gene: TRBV29-1

CDR3 protein: CASSQVGLAGGGSYNEQFF
CDR3 DNA: TGTGCCAGCAGCCAAGTGGGGCTAGCGGGAGGAGGTTCCTACAATGAGCAGTTCTTC
D gene: TRBD2
J gene: TRBJ2-1
clone size: -
V gene: TRBV3-1/TRBV3-2

CDR3 protein: CASSSKGGVDTEAFF
CDR3 DNA: TGTGCCAGCAGCTCAAAAGGTGGGGTTGACACTGAAGCTTTCTTT
D gene: -
J gene: TRBJ1-1
clone size: -
V gene: TRBV21-1

CDR3 protein: CASSRRTSGRSTDTQYF
CDR3 DNA: TGTGCCAGCAGCCGCCGGACTAGCGGGAGGAGCACAGATACGCAGTATTTT
D gene: TRBD2
J gene: TRBJ2-3
clone size: -
V gene: TRBV3-1/TRBV3-2

CDR3 protein: CASSPRQGRLGNSNQPQHF
CDR3 DNA: TGTGCCAGCTCACCGAGGCAGGGGAGATTGGGTAATAGCAATCAGCCCCAGCATTTT
D gene: -
J gene: TRBJ1-5
clone size: -
V gene: TRBV18

CDR3 protein: CASSILIAASGTEQFF
CDR3 DNA: TGTGCCAGTAGTATCCTAATAGCGGCTAGCGGGACTGAGCAGTTCTTC
D gene: TRBD2
J gene: TRBJ2-1
clone size: -
V gene: TRBV19

CDR3 protein: CASSELLGLRAFF
CDR3 DNA: TGCGCCAGCAGTGAGTTATTAGGATTGAGGGCTTTCTTT
D gene: -
J gene: TRBJ1-1
clone size: once
V gene: TRBV10-1

CDR3 protein: CASSLALAGAVSYNEQFF
CDR3 DNA: TGTGCCAGCAGCTTAGCGCTAGCGGGGGCCGTATCCTACAATGAGCAGTTCTTC
D gene: TRBD2
J gene: TRBJ2-1
clone size: -
V gene: TRBV7-8

CDR3 protein: CASSLDENGYTF
CDR3 DNA: TGTGCCAGCAGCTTAGACGAGAATGGCTACACCTTC
D gene: -
J gene: TRBJ1-2
clone size: -
V gene: TRBV7-9